This T cell receptor (beta chain) originates from a study of regulatory T cells in long-lasting Graves disease. Arm-PCR of CDR3 regions and iRepertoire HTBI primers were the basis on which TCR beta libraries were built. TCRdb re-analysed the multiplex PCR reads in MiXCR, keeping a single row per CDR3 protein. The sample contains around 450,000 distinct CDR3 sequences, 20% to 25% of which appear only once. The CDR3 sequence is 16 residues long. From germline, CDR1 is MNHEY and CDR2 SMNVEV (reference sequence). With 2 bases clipped from V and 5 bases from J, the junction kept 9 bases outside the gene matches. The time point denotes: persistent/refractory GD, antithyroid drugs over 5 years with positive TRAb. From PBMCs, RNA was extracted and then used to make the TCR library. Points on this clonotype: Without the conserved terminal phenylalanine or tryptophan, this CDR3 likely stems from a read error.

V usage is TRBV27 and J usage is TRBJ2-5; 9 bases line up with TRBD2. The input for sequencing was peripheral blood mononuclear cells (PBMCs), taken when the disease was refractory, from a patient treated with antithyroid drugs. The clonotype comes from a female donor with Graves disease. The chain's CDR3 is CASSLVRRGGRETQYL. CDR3 bases: TGTGCCAGCAGTTTAGTTCGGCGGGGGGGCCGGGAGACCCAGTACCTC.